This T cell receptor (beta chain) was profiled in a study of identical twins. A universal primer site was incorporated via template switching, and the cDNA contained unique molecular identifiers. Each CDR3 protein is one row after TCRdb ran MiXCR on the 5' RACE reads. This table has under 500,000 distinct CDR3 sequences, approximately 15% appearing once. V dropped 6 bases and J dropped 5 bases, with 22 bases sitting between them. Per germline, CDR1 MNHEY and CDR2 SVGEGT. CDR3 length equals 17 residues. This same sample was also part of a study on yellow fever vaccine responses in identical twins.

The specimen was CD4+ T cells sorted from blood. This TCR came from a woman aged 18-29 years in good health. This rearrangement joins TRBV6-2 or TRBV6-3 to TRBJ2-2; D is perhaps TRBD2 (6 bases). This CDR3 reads CASRTTGGTRKTGELFF. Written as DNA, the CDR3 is TGTGCCAGCAGGACGACTGGGGGGACGAGAAAAACCGGGGAGCTGTTTTTT.